Each of the 23 T cell receptor beta chains below was sequenced from the same sample in a study of regulatory T cells in long-lasting Graves disease. Time point of the sample: newly diagnosed GD, antithyroid drugs for less than 3 months. RNA extracted from PBMCs served as the sequencing template. In building TCR beta libraries, iRepertoire HTBI primers were used together with Arm-PCR of CDR3 regions. Each CDR3 protein gets one entry after TCRdb re-called the multiplex PCR reads with MiXCR. The data hold 600,000 to 650,000 distinct CDR3 sequences, with about 16% observed a single time. These records were also assigned to another study, of T cells in Graves' hyperthyroidism and ophthalmopathy.

This sample comprised peripheral blood mononuclear cells (PBMCs), obtained at new diagnosis, from a patient treated with antithyroid drugs. The receptors shown here come from a woman aged 25 to 39 with Graves disease.

The chain couples TRBV15 to TRBJ2-1; 12 bases agree with TRBD2. Trimming cost V 0 bases and J 7 bases; bases outside gene matches: 4. In germline, CDR1 is LNHNV, CDR2 YYDKDF (reference sequence). The CDR3 consists of 16 residues. CDR3 protein: CATSRDRTSGMNEQFF. The CDR3 DNA follows: TGTGCCACCAGCAGAGATAGGACTAGCGGGATGAATGAGCAGTTCTTC.

There are many counts of this clonotype. V usage is TRBV2 and J usage is TRBJ1-5; tentatively, D is TRBD1 (6 bases). The CDR3 runs to 14 residues. Trimming cost V 4 bases and J 1 base, with 8 bases left between them. The V gene's germline CDR1 is SNHLY and CDR2 FYNNEI. CDR3 nucleotides: TGTGCCAGCAGTGTAACAGGGAGCAATCAGCCCCAGCATTTT. Protein product: CASSVTGSNQPQHF.

This clonotype was counted many times. The chain is built from TRBV7-9 and TRBJ2-1; D might be TRBD2 (5 bases). V was trimmed by 5 bases and J by 6 bases, leaving 20 bases between them. Germline CDR1 is SEHNR and CDR2 is FQNEAQ (reference sequence). The CDR3 runs to 16 residues. CDR3 protein: CASSPGRLALFNEQFF. As DNA, the CDR3 is TGTGCCAGCAGCCCCGGTAGGCTAGCTCTTTTCAATGAGCAGTTCTTC. Full variable domain (remainder filled in from reference TRBV7-9 and TRBJ2-1): DTGVSQNPRHKITKRGQNVTFRCDPISEHNRLYWYRQTLGQGPEFLTYFQNEAQLEKSRLLSDRFSAERPKGSFSTLEIQRTEQGDSAMYLCASSPGRLALFNEQFFGPGTRLTVL.

The chain has TRBV5-5 and TRBJ2-3; 8 positions agree with TRBD2. The CDR3 is 15 amino acids. The J segment lost 5 bases and the V segment lost 5 bases, leaving 10 bases of the junction unmatched. CDR1 SGHKS and CDR2 YYEKEE come from the germline V gene (reference sequence). Here the CDR3 reads CASRSSQRGIDTQYF. The CDR3, as DNA: TGTGCCAGCAGGTCTTCGCAGCGGGGGATAGATACGCAGTATTTT.

This clonotype was counted a few times. This chain uses TRBV27 with TRBJ2-7; unclear D gene. This CDR3 contains 14 residues. The germline V gene has CDR1 MNHEY and CDR2 SMNVEV (reference sequence). Trimming pared 6 bases from V and 2 bases from J, leaving 14 bases between. CDR3 bases: TGTGCCAGCAGCCTCACGGAGTCCCCCTACGAGCAGTACTTC. It specifies CASSLTESPYEQYF.

This clonotype has ten or more counts. The chain combines TRBV7-9 with TRBJ2-3, with 13 bases matching TRBD2. This CDR3 has 16 amino acids. Germline trimming cut 5 bases from V and 3 bases from J; bases unmatched to any gene: 5. CDR1 SEHNR and CDR2 FQNEAQ come from the germline V gene (reference sequence). This CDR3 is CASSPGLAGETDTQYF. The CDR3 DNA sequence: TGTGCCAGCAGCCCCGGACTAGCGGGAGAAACAGATACGCAGTATTTT.

This clonotype was counted at least ten times. The rearrangement links TRBV7-9 to TRBJ1-2; D not resolved. Per the germline V gene, CDR1 is SEHNR and CDR2 is FQNEAQ (reference sequence). The CDR3 runs to 14 residues. The V end was cut by 6 bases, the J end by 6 bases, with 17 bases between. Here the CDR3 DNA reads TGTGCCAGCAGTTTACCGTACTCTATGGATGGCTACACCTTC. Amino acids: CASSLPYSMDGYTF.

This clonotype was observed at least ten times. The junction differs from germline at one of its ends, possibly a read error. Written as DNA, the CDR3 is TGCGCCAGCGCGAAGACCGGGGAGCTGTTTTTT. Amino acid sequence: CASAKTGELFF. V and J are TRBV5-1 and TRBJ2-2, with D uncertain. Germline V lookup: CDR1 SGHRS, CDR2 YFSETQ. This CDR3 has 11 residues.

This sequence joins TRBV14 and TRBJ2-1; 9 bases align to TRBD1. The ends lost 4 bases at V and 5 bases at J; junction bases unmatched: 18. Germline CDR1 and CDR2: SGHDN and FVKESK. The CDR3 covers 19 residues. CDR3 nucleotide sequence: TGTGCCAGCAGCCGCTGGGACAGGGTGGGTCGGTGGGACCACAATGAGCAGTTCTTC. It specifies CASSRWDRVGRWDHNEQFF.

The table lists this clonotype with a few counts. The chain couples TRBV6-1 to TRBJ2-6; TRBD2 matches at 7 bases. The CDR3 covers 13 residues. V trimming: 5 bases; J trimming: 6 bases; junction bases outside the gene matches: 1. Germline CDR1 is MNHNS and CDR2 is SASEGT. The CDR3 reads CASSREAANVLTF. CDR3 DNA sequence: TGTGCCAGCAGTCGGGAGGCGGCCAACGTCCTGACTTTC.

The V and J genes are TRBV28 and TRBJ2-7; D call uncertain. V was shortened by 3 bases and J by 3 bases, with 6 bases between the two germline ends. The CDR3 runs 12 residues. Germline V CDR1 and CDR2: MDHEN, SYDVKM. CDR3 sequence (DNA): TGTGCCAGCAGTTTTCGTAACTACGAGCAGTACTTC. It translates to CASSFRNYEQYF.

This clonotype was counted many times. The chain uses TRBV2 and TRBJ2-1; a weak D match, TRBD2 (8 bases). Germline lookup yields CDR1 SNHLY and CDR2 FYNNEI. CDR3 size: 14 residues. V was cut by 11 bases and J by 4 bases, with 18 bases left in between. In nucleotides, the CDR3 is TGTGCCTTAGTGGGACAGCGGGGGTACAATGAGCAGTTCTTC. As protein: CALVGQRGYNEQFF.

In this sample, this clonotype turned up many times. The chain uses TRBV12-3 or TRBV12-4 and TRBJ1-2; unclear D gene. The CDR3 sequence is 15 residues long. V was cut by 3 bases and J by 4 bases, with 15 bases left in between. As DNA, the CDR3 is TGTGCCAGCAGTTTTATGTCGGTTCCCACCTATGGCTACACCTTC. Translated: CASSFMSVPTYGYTF.

Only one count was recorded for this clonotype. The rearrangement uses TRBV9 and TRBJ2-6; TRBD2 matches at 7 bases. The CDR3 covers 20 residues. In germline, CDR1 is SGDLS, CDR2 YYNGEE. V shed 2 bases and J 0 bases; nucleotides not matched to a gene: 14. This CDR3 reads CASSVVALGGGGSGANVLTF. In nucleotides, the CDR3 is TGTGCCAGCAGCGTCGTAGCCCTGGGGGGGGGGGGCTCTGGGGCCAACGTCCTGACTTTC.

The chain links TRBV5-1 to TRBJ2-7; 10 bases are shared with TRBD1. After removal of 5 bases from V and 2 bases from J, the junction contained 7 bases not matched to a gene. The CDR3 runs 15 residues. CDR1 is SGHRS, CDR2 YFSETQ, per germline. CDR3 sequence (DNA): TGCGCCAGCAGAAACCCGGACAGGGGGGCCTACGAGCAGTACTTC. Its protein product is CASRNPDRGAYEQYF.

This clonotype was found many times. The chain combines TRBV29-1 with TRBJ2-4; D is perhaps TRBD1 (6 bases). Germline assignment: CDR1 SQVTM and CDR2 ANQGSEA. The CDR3 spans 13 residues. V lost 7 bases to trimming and J lost 1 base, with 11 bases between them. CDR3 sequence reads: CSAMGAAKNIQYF. CDR3 nucleotides: TGCAGCGCAATGGGGGCTGCCAAAAACATTCAGTACTTC. The full variable domain, rest sourced from reference TRBV29-1 and TRBJ2-4, is SAVISQKPSRDICQRGTSLTIQCQVDSQVTMMFWYRQQPGQSLTLIATANQGSEATYESGFVIDKFPISRPNLTFSTLTVSNMSPEDSSIYLCSAMGAAKNIQYFGAGTRLSVL.

The gene calls are TRBV9 and TRBJ1-2, with D possibly matching TRBD1 (5 bases). Germline V gives CDR1 SGDLS, CDR2 YYNGEE. This CDR3 region has 13 residues. V lost 7 bases and J 6 bases, leaving 16 bases between the germline ends. CDR3 protein: CASGHQGPDGYTF. The CDR3 region has the DNA TGTGCCAGCGGTCACCAGGGTCCTGATGGCTACACCTTC.

The chain uses TRBV20-1 and TRBJ2-1; unclear D gene. V was trimmed by 0 bases and J by 3 bases, leaving 9 bases between them. The germline V gene encodes CDR1 DFQATT and CDR2 SNEGSKA (reference sequence). This CDR3 has 14 residues. This chain's CDR3 is CSARDGEGYNEQFF. CDR3 in DNA: TGCAGTGCTAGAGATGGTGAAGGCTACAATGAGCAGTTCTTC.

The chain recombines TRBV13 with TRBJ2-1, with a tentative D call TRBD2 (6 bases). The ends were cut back, 4 bases at V and 8 bases at J, with 18 bases in the middle. The CDR3 contains 15 residues. Germline CDR1 PRHDT, CDR2 FYEKMQ (reference sequence). The CDR3 here is CASSSSGTWQYEQFF. In nucleotides, the CDR3 is TGTGCCAGCAGCTCTTCCGGGACTTGGCAGTATGAGCAGTTCTTC.

The chain joins TRBV12-3 or TRBV12-4 to TRBJ2-7, with a possible D match to TRBD1 (5 bases). Trimming pared 7 bases from V and 1 base from J, leaving 14 bases between. This CDR3 contains 14 residues. As DNA, the CDR3 is TGTGCCAGCATGGAGACAGAATGGTCCTACGAGCAGTACTTC. Protein product: CASMETEWSYEQYF.

The table lists this clonotype with a few counts. The V call is TRBV20-1, the J call TRBJ2-7; TRBD2 aligns across 7 bases. The CDR3 has 15 amino acids. CDR1 is DFQATT and CDR2 is SNEGSKA in the germline V gene (reference sequence). V shed 2 bases, J shed 4 bases, and the junction held 11 bases outside the gene matches. This CDR3 is CSARLTGRKEYEQYF. In DNA, the CDR3 is TGCAGTGCTAGACTTACCGGGAGGAAGGAGTACGAGCAGTACTTC.

The table lists this clonotype with a few counts. This chain connects TRBV5-1 to TRBJ2-7; no clear D gene. Germline V lookup: CDR1 SGHRS, CDR2 YFSETQ. The ends were cut back, 5 bases at V and 2 bases at J, with 11 bases in the middle. The CDR3 has 13 amino acids. The CDR3 bases are TGCGCCAGCAGTCCGATTACAGCCTACGAGCAGTACTTC. Protein product: CASSPITAYEQYF.

The J gene is TRBJ1-2, the V gene TRBV14; TRBD1 agrees at 8 bases. Germline V gene data show CDR1 as SGHDN and CDR2 as FVKESK. This CDR3 region has 18 residues. Germline trimming cut 4 bases from V and 4 bases from J; bases unmatched to any gene: 17. CDR3 amino acids: CASSPFQGARTRVYGYTF. The DNA for the CDR3 is TGTGCCAGCAGCCCTTTCCAGGGGGCTAGGACTCGCGTCTATGGCTACACCTTC.